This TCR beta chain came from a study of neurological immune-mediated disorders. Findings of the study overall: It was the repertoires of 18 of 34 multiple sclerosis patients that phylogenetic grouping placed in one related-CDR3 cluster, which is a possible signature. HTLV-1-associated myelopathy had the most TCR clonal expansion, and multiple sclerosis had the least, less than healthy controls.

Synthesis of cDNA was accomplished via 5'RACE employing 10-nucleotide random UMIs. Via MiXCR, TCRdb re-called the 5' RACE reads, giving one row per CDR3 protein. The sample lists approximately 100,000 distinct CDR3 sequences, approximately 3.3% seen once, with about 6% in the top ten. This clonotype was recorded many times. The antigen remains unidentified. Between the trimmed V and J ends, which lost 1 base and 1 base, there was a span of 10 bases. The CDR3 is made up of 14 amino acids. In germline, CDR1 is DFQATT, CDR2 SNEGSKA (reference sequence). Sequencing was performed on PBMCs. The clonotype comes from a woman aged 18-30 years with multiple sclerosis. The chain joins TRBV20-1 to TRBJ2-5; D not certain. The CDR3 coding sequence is TGCAGTGCTAGAGGGTGGGCAGCCCAAGAGACCCAGTACTTC. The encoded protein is CSARGWAAQETQYF.